The clone carrying this T cell receptor (beta chain) was seen a few times. Its antigen remains unknown. The data are from a study of cytomegalovirus exposure and HLA in healthy donors. Study-level points and caveats: In the roughly 120 validation repertoires, a later analysis found that first-cohort TCR clusters tended to co-occur. Reports described diagnosis of cytomegalovirus status by the classifier as highly specific and sensitive.

The V end was cut by 1 base, the J end by 3 bases, with 11 bases between. The CDR3 sequence is 14 residues long. The germline gives CDR1 SGHKS, CDR2 YYEKEE (reference sequence). Here immunoSEQ multiplex PCR was the method, and the copy in TCRdb shows in-frame clones only, minus some. Counted here are about 250,000 clones, roughly 87% occurring once; the ten biggest clones make up approximately 12%. This clonotype was sampled from a man aged 18 to 30 in good health and CMV-seropositive. The sequencing sample was made of PBMCs. This chain links TRBV5-5 with TRBJ2-7, with a tentative D call TRBD1 (5 bases). The CDR3 nucleotides are TGTGCCAGCAGCTTGCTTTCAGGGATCTACGAGCAGTACTTC. Its protein product is CASSLLSGIYEQYF.